Sequencing of this T cell receptor (beta chain) was carried out in a study of blood T cell repertoires in COVID-19. Study in general: The United States, Italy and Spain supplied acute and convalescent COVID-19 samples.

Germline CDR1 and CDR2: MDHEN and SYDVKM. Trimming shortened V by 3 bases and J by 8 bases, and 13 bases separated the two germline ends. The CDR3 is 14 amino acids. Sequencing used immunoSEQ multiplex PCR; TCRdb keeps in-frame clones, though not all of them. The sample shows fewer than 110,000 clones, about 90% of them seen only once. The V and J genes are TRBV28 and TRBJ1-4, with D maybe TRBD1 (5 bases). The material sequenced was peripheral blood. This TCR derives from a woman aged 30 to 39 with acute or convalescent COVID-19. The CDR3 here is CASSFGGDNEKLFF. The CDR3 nucleotides are TGTGCCAGCAGTTTTGGAGGGGATAACGAAAAACTGTTTTTT.